This entry lists 28 T cell receptor beta chains sequenced from one sample in a study of radiation and T cells in renal cell carcinoma. Time point indicated: blood 2 weeks post-SBRT. Treatment indicated: 15 Gy SBRT to primary tumor, nephrectomy 4 weeks later. Produced via immunoSEQ multiplex PCR; TCRdb's table is partial and in-frame only. Among about 120,000 clones listed, 81% were seen once. Sequencing used blood, obtained from a patient whose treatment included radiotherapy and nephrectomy. Source of these receptors: a man aged 50-60 years with renal cell carcinoma.

This clone was seen only once. At the DNA level, this CDR3 is encoded by other sequences in the same sample as well. The chain uses TRBV6-5 and TRBJ2-7, with D perhaps assigned TRBD1 or TRBD2 (5 bases each). The ends were cut back, 8 bases at V and 6 bases at J, with 11 bases in the middle. CDR3 length: 11 amino acids. Germline lookup yields CDR1 MNHEY and CDR2 SVGAGI. The CDR3 spells CASRAGAEQYF. Here the CDR3 DNA reads TGTGCCAGCCGCGCCGGGGCCGAGCAGTACTTC.

The chain has TRBV28 and TRBJ1-2; tentative D call: TRBD1 (6 bases). V gave up 2 bases and J gave up 8 bases, with 15 bases separating them. CDR1 MDHEN and CDR2 SYDVKM come from the germline V gene. The CDR3 loop spans 14 amino acids. The CDR3 nucleotides read TGTGCCAGCAGTTTAATTGGGACACCTGGGGGCTACACCTTC. Residues: CASSLIGTPGGYTF.

The chain couples TRBV6-5 to TRBJ1-2, with 7 bases identical to TRBD1. The CDR3 is 14 amino acids. V lost 5 bases, J lost 4 bases, and 7 bases stayed unmatched. Per germline, CDR1 MNHEY and CDR2 SVGAGI. The CDR3 here is CASSQTGAFYGYTF. CDR3 bases: TGTGCCAGCAGTCAAACAGGGGCCTTCTATGGCTACACCTTC.

The genes are TRBV27 and TRBJ2-7; 7 positions match TRBD1. With 6 bases clipped from V and 4 bases from J, the junction kept 6 bases outside the gene matches. The CDR3 contains 13 residues. The germline V gene has CDR1 MNHEY and CDR2 SMNVEV (reference sequence). CDR3 in DNA: TGTGCCAGCAGCGTAAACAGGGGATACGAGCAGTACTTC. It yields the protein CASSVNRGYEQYF.

The gene calls are TRBV4-2 and TRBJ2-7, with TRBD1 matching 7 bases. Unmatched junction bases numbered 7, after V lost 0 bases and J lost 5 bases. The CDR3 sequence is 15 residues long. Germline CDR1 reads LGHNA; CDR2 reads YNFKEQ. The CDR3: CASSQDDRVGNEQYF. In DNA form, the CDR3 reads TGTGCCAGCAGCCAAGATGACAGGGTGGGAAACGAGCAGTACTTC.

V gene TRBV5-1 combines with J gene TRBJ1-2, with D uncertain. Germline V gives CDR1 SGHRS, CDR2 YFSETQ. With 3 bases removed from V and 8 bases from J, the gap between germline ends came to 11 bases. The CDR3 sequence is 12 residues long. For the CDR3, the DNA is TGCGCCAGCAGCTACGACTCTCGGGGCTACACCTTC. This gives the protein CASSYDSRGYTF.

This clone showed up just once. J is TRBJ2-7 and V is TRBV19; D gene unclear. V was shortened by 6 bases and J by 1 base, with 19 bases between the two germline ends. CDR3 size: 16 residues. In germline, CDR1 is LNHDA, CDR2 SQIVND (reference sequence). CDR3 in DNA: TGTGCCAGTAGCCCTCTCGGACGGAGACTGTCCTACGAGCAGTACTTC. The encoded protein is CASSPLGRRLSYEQYF.

This clone was observed a handful of times. The J gene is TRBJ2-2, the V gene TRBV7-9; no clear D. In germline, CDR1 is SEHNR, CDR2 FQNEAQ (reference sequence). The CDR3 runs to 14 residues. The V end was cut by 7 bases, the J end by 4 bases, with 13 bases between. This chain's CDR3 is CASTERGGTGELFF. CDR3 coding DNA: TGTGCCAGCACCGAACGAGGTGGCACCGGGGAGCTGTTTTTT.

The rearrangement links TRBV5-1 to TRBJ1-1, with 7 bases matching TRBD1. The V segment lost 0 bases and the J segment 4 bases; nucleotides outside the gene matches: 6. This CDR3 contains 15 residues. The germline V gene encodes CDR1 SGHRS and CDR2 YFSETQ. The CDR3 bases are TGCGCCAGCAGCTTGGAGGCAGGGGGTTCCACTGAAGCTTTCTTT. It yields the protein CASSLEAGGSTEAFF. Filled out from reference TRBV5-1 and TRBJ1-1, the complete variable domain reads KAGVTQTPRYLIKTRGQQVTLSCSPISGHRSVSWYQQTPGQGLQFLFEYFSETQRNKGNFPGRFSGRQFSNSRSEMNVSTLELGDSALYLCASSLEAGGSTEAFFGQGTRLTVV.

This clone was counted only a few times. V and J are TRBV19 and TRBJ1-2, with TRBD1 as a possible D gene (5 bases). V lost 3 bases to trimming and J lost 7 bases, with 12 bases between them. The V gene's germline CDR1 is LNHDA and CDR2 SQIVND (reference sequence). The length of the CDR3 is 13 residues. The CDR3 coding sequence is TGTGCCAGTAGTATCGGGGGGACCTTTGGCTACACCTTC. Residues: CASSIGGTFGYTF.

V gene TRBV5-4 combines with J gene TRBJ2-2; 7 bases agree with TRBD1. V was clipped by 2 bases and J by 2 bases; unmatched bases: 6. CDR3 length: 16 amino acids. The germline gives CDR1 SGHNT, CDR2 YYREEE (reference sequence). CDR3 loop: CASSFHRGLNTGELFF. The CDR3 DNA follows: TGTGCCAGCAGCTTCCACAGGGGCCTTAACACCGGGGAGCTGTTTTTT. Full variable domain (rest looked up from reference TRBV5-4 and TRBJ2-2): ETGVTQSPTHLIKTRGQQVTLRCSSQSGHNTVSWYQQALGQGPQFIFQYYREEENGRGNFPPRFSGLQFPNYSSELNVNALELDDSALYLCASSFHRGLNTGELFFGEGSRLTVL.

The chain links TRBV5-6 to TRBJ2-1, with TRBD2 matching over 7 bases. CDR1 SGHDT and CDR2 YYEEEE come from the germline V gene. Trimming at V came to 10 bases and at J to 6 bases, leaving 7 bases not matched to a gene. This CDR3 contains 12 residues. CDR3 nucleotide sequence: TGTGCCCTGAAGGGGACTACCAATGAGCAGTTCTTC. Translated: CALKGTTNEQFF.

The chain recombines TRBV9 with TRBJ2-2; D is possibly TRBD1 or TRBD2 (5 bases each). The CDR3 spans 15 residues. Germline values: CDR1 SGDLS, CDR2 YYNGEE. The V and J ends lost 1 base and 1 base respectively, with 8 bases between them. The CDR3 sequence: CASSVMGVNTGELFF. In nucleotides, the CDR3 is TGTGCCAGCAGCGTAATGGGGGTGAACACCGGGGAGCTGTTTTTT.

This clone was observed once. The rearrangement joins TRBV5-1 to TRBJ1-2; 9 positions match TRBD1. After removal of 4 bases from V and 7 bases from J, the junction contained 2 bases not matched to a gene. Germline V lookup: CDR1 SGHRS, CDR2 YFSETQ. The CDR3 length is 12 residues. The chain's CDR3 is CASSGTGPGYTF. CDR3 coding DNA: TGCGCCAGCAGCGGGACAGGGCCTGGCTACACCTTC.

The chain couples TRBV21-1 to TRBJ2-2. TRBV21-1 is a pseudogene locus. The CDR3 contains 15 residues. The CDR3 nucleotides are TGTGCCAGCCTCCGGGACGGTCCGAACACCGGGGAGCTGTTTTTT. Its translation: CASLRDGPNTGELFF.

The rearrangement uses TRBV9 and TRBJ2-3, with TRBD1 matching 7 bases. The junction had 18 bases not matched to a gene; V was cut back by 4 bases and J by 4 bases. This CDR3 is 18 amino acids long. Germline CDR1 SGDLS, CDR2 YYNGEE. As DNA, the CDR3 is TGTGCCAGCAGCCCGGTGGGGGCACAGGGGCTAACGCCAGATACGCAGTATTTT. Translated: CASSPVGAQGLTPDTQYF. Drawing the rest from reference TRBV9 and TRBJ2-3, the complete variable domain is DSGVTQTPKHLITATGQRVTLRCSPRSGDLSVYWYQQSLDQGLQFLIQYYNGEERAKGNILERFSAQQFPDLHSELNLSSLELGDSALYFCASSPVGAQGLTPDTQYFGPGTRLTVL.

This rearrangement joins TRBV25-1 to TRBJ1-5, with 8 positions matching TRBD1. Trimming took 4 bases from V and 6 from J; bases not matched to a gene: 2. This CDR3 contains 13 residues. CDR1 is MGHDK, CDR2 SYGVNS, per germline. The CDR3 sequence is CASSAGGGQPQHF. CDR3 sequence (DNA): TGTGCCAGCAGTGCAGGGGGCGGTCAGCCCCAGCATTTT.

The chain has TRBV11-1 and TRBJ2-3; 7 bases map to TRBD1. Per the germline V gene, CDR1 is SGHAT and CDR2 is FQDESV (reference sequence). The CDR3 is 14 residues long. J was trimmed by 4 bases and V by 5 bases; bases with no gene match: 6. CDR3 nucleotides: TGTGCCAGCAGCCCGAGGGACAGCTCAGATACGCAGTATTTT. Translating it yields CASSPRDSSDTQYF.

For the CDR3, the DNA is TGTGCCAGCAGCTTATTGGGCACAGATACGCAGTATTTT. Its protein is CASSLLGTDTQYF. The chain couples TRBV7-3 to TRBJ2-3; no clear D. Germline loops: CDR1 SGHTA, CDR2 FQGTGA. V was pared by 2 bases and J by 1 base, with 4 bases between. The CDR3 runs 13 residues.

This chain connects TRBV2 to TRBJ1-2, with a possible D match to TRBD1 (6 bases). The V end was cut by 7 bases, the J end by 0 bases, with 12 bases between. CDR1 is SNHLY and CDR2 is FYNNEI in the germline V gene. CDR3 size: 14 residues. The CDR3 is CASTPGTTNYGYTF. DNA for the CDR3: TGTGCCAGCACCCCCGGGACAACTAACTATGGCTACACCTTC.

This chain joins TRBV6-1 and TRBJ1-2; D is undetermined. The CDR3 is 15 residues long. The germline gives CDR1 MNHNS, CDR2 SASEGT. The V and J ends lost 1 base and 4 bases respectively, with 13 bases between them. The CDR3 region has the DNA TGTGCCAGCAGTGAAGTGGGAGCCGGAATCTATGGCTACACCTTC. It codes for CASSEVGAGIYGYTF.

The V call is TRBV7-9, the J call TRBJ1-2, with no clear D. V was clipped by 0 bases and J by 4 bases, with 18 bases between them. Per the germline V gene, CDR1 is SEHNR and CDR2 is FQNEAQ (reference sequence). The CDR3 has 17 amino acids. The CDR3 loop is CASSLAGSGSRGYGYTF. The CDR3 bases are TGTGCCAGCAGCTTAGCAGGCTCAGGCTCGCGTGGCTATGGCTACACCTTC.

The J gene is TRBJ2-7, the V gene TRBV6-6; D not certain. V gave up 0 bases and J gave up 4 bases, with 7 bases separating them. The germline gives CDR1 MNHNY, CDR2 SVGAGI (reference sequence). The CDR3 loop spans 13 amino acids. CDR3 nucleotides: TGTGCCAGCAGTTACTCGAAGGGATACGAGCAGTACTTC. Protein: CASSYSKGYEQYF.

V is TRBV5-4 and J is TRBJ2-3; no definite D call. CDR3 length equals 12 residues. Trimming shortened V by 1 base and J by 2 bases, and 2 bases separated the two germline ends. The germline V gene encodes CDR1 SGHNT and CDR2 YYREEE (reference sequence). The CDR3 loop reads CASSLPTDTQYF. The CDR3 nucleotides are TGTGCCAGCAGCTTGCCCACAGATACGCAGTATTTT.

The gene calls are TRBV7-9 and TRBJ1-3, with D unresolved. V lost 2 bases and J 4 bases, leaving 12 bases between the germline ends. The CDR3 contains 15 residues. The V gene's germline CDR1 is SEHNR and CDR2 FQNEAQ (reference sequence). CDR3 region: CASSLSGTGGNTIYF. DNA of the CDR3: TGTGCCAGCAGCTTAAGTGGAACGGGAGGAAACACCATATATTTT. Full variable domain (outside the CDR3, taken from reference TRBV7-9 and TRBJ1-3): DTGVSQNPRHKITKRGQNVTFRCDPISEHNRLYWYRQTLGQGPEFLTYFQNEAQLEKSRLLSDRFSAERPKGSFSTLEIQRTEQGDSAMYLCASSLSGTGGNTIYFGEGSWLTVV.

The chain links TRBV30 to TRBJ2-7; possibly TRBD2 for D (6 bases). The V end lost 2 bases, the J end lost 6 bases, and 8 bases lay between the germline ends. The CDR3 totals 11 residues. The germline gives CDR1 GTSNPN, CDR2 SVGIG (reference sequence). The DNA of the CDR3 is TGTGCCTGGAGTCGGGGGAGCGAGCAGTACTTC. It is translated as CAWSRGSEQYF. Looking up the rest from reference TRBV30 and TRBJ2-7 gives the full variable domain: SQTIHQWPATLVQPVGSPLSLECTVEGTSNPNLYWYRQAAGRGLQLLFYSVGIGQISSEVPQNLSASRPQDRQFILSSKKLLLSDSGFYLCAWSRGSEQYFGPGTRLTVT.

This rearrangement joins TRBV6-6 to TRBJ2-6; D is unresolved. Germline CDR1 and CDR2: MNHNY and SVGAGI (reference sequence). This CDR3 region has 14 residues. V was trimmed by 7 bases and J by 0 bases, leaving 7 bases between them. CDR3 loop: CASTRSSGANVLTF. The CDR3 DNA follows: TGTGCCAGCACTCGCAGCTCTGGGGCCAACGTCCTGACTTTC.

V and J are TRBV6-4 and TRBJ2-2, with D unclear. V was shortened by 8 bases and J by 0 bases, with 16 bases between the two germline ends. CDR1 MRHNA and CDR2 SNTAGT come from the germline V gene. The CDR3 contains 16 residues. CDR3 sequence (DNA): TGTGCCAGCGGCCACGATTTCAACGCGAACACCGGGGAGCTGTTTTTT. Encoded protein: CASGHDFNANTGELFF.